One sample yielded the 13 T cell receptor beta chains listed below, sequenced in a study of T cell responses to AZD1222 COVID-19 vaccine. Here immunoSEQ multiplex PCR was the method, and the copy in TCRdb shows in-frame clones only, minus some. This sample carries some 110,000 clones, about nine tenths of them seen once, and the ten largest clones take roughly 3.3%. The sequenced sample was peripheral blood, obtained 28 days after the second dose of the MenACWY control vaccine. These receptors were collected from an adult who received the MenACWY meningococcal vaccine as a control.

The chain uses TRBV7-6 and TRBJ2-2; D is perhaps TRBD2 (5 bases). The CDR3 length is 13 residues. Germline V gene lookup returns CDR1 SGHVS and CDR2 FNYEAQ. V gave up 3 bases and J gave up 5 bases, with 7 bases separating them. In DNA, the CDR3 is TGTGCCAGCAGCTTCGGAGGAACCGGGGAGCTGTTTTTT. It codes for CASSFGGTGELFF.

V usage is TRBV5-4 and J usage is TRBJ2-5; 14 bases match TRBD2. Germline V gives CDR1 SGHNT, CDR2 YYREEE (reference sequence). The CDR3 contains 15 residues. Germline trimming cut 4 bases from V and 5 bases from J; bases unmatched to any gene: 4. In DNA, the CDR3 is TGTGCCAGCAGCGCCGGGACTAGCGGGGGTGAGACCCAGTACTTC. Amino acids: CASSAGTSGGETQYF.

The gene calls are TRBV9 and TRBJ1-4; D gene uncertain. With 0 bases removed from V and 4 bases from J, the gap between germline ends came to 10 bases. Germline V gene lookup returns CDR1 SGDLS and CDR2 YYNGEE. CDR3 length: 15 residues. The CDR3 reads CASSVDSANNEKLFF. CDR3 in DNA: TGTGCCAGCAGCGTAGATTCGGCAAATAATGAAAAACTGTTTTTT.

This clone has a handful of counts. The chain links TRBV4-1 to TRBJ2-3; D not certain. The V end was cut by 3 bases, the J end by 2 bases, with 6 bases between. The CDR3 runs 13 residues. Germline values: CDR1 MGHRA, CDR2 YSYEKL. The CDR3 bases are TGCGCCAGCAGCCATTTCTCCACAGATACGCAGTATTTT. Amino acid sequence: CASSHFSTDTQYF.

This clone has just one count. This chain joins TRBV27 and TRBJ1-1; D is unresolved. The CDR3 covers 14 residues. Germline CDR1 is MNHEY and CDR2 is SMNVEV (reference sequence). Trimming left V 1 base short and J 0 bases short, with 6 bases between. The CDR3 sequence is CASSLYSLNTEAFF. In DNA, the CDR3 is TGTGCCAGCAGTTTATACAGTTTGAACACTGAAGCTTTCTTT.

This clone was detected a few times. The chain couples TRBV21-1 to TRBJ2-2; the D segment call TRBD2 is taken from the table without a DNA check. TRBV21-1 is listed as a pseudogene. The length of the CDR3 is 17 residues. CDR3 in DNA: TGTGCCAGCAGCACCAGGACTAGCGGGGGGCCTTTTGGGGAGCTGTTTTTT. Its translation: CASSTRTSGGPFGELFF.

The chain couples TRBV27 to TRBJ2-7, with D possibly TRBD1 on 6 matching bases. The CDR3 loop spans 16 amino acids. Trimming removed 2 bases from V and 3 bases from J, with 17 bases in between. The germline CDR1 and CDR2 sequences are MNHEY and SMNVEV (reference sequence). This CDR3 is CASSLRAGAGDYEQYF. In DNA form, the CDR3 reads TGTGCCAGCAGTTTAAGGGCAGGGGCAGGGGACTACGAGCAGTACTTC.

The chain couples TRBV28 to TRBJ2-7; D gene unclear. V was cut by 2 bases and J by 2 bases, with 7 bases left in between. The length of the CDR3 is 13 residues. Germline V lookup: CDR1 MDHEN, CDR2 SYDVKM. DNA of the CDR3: TGTGCCAGCAGTTTAGTAGGTGCCTACGAGCAGTACTTC. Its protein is CASSLVGAYEQYF.

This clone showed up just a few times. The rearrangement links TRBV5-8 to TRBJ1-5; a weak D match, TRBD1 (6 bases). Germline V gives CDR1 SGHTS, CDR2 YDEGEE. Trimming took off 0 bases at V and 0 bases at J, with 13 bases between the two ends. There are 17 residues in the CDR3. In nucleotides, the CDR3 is TGTGCCAGCAGCTTGGTCTTGACAGGATCTAGCAATCAGCCCCAGCATTTT. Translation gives CASSLVLTGSSNQPQHF.

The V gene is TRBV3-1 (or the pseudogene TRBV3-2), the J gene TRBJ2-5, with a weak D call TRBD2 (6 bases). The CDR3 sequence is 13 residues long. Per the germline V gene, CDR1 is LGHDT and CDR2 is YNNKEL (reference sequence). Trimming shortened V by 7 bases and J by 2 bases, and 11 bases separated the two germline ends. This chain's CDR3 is CASKIGGQETQYF. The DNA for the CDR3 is TGTGCCAGCAAGATAGGAGGGCAAGAGACCCAGTACTTC.

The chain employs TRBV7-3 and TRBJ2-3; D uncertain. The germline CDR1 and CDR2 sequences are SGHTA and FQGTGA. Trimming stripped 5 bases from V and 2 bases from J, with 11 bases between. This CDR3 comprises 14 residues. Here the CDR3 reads CASSQLPLTDTQYF. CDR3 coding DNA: TGTGCCAGCAGCCAACTACCCCTCACAGATACGCAGTATTTT.

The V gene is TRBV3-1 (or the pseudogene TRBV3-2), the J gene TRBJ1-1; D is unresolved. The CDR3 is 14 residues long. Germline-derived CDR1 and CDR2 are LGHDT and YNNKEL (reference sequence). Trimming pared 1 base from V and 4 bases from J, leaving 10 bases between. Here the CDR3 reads CASSQGGFGTEAFF. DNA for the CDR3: TGTGCCAGCAGCCAAGGTGGGTTTGGCACTGAAGCTTTCTTT.

Written as DNA, the CDR3 is TGTGCCAGCAGCAACCCTATGCCCTTTTGGGAGGGGGATAATGAAAAACTGTTTTTT. It encodes CASSNPMPFWEGDNEKLFF. This chain links TRBV7-9 with TRBJ1-4, with a possible D match to TRBD1 (6 bases). The V and J ends lost 5 bases and 4 bases respectively, with 26 bases between them. Germline CDR1 reads SEHNR; CDR2 reads FQNEAQ (reference sequence). The CDR3 spans 19 residues.